The entry that follows covers one TCR beta chain sequence. Its antigen is not identified. This specimen belongs to a study of cytomegalovirus exposure and HLA in healthy donors. Germline CDR1 reads SGHRS; CDR2 reads YFSETQ. V was trimmed by 7 bases and J by 9 bases, leaving 15 bases between them. The CDR3 has 12 residues. Primers included in the PCR were 60 Vbeta and 13 Jbeta primers. Clones were sequenced by immunoSEQ multiplex PCR, and TCRdb holds only the in-frame ones, with some missing. The sample carries about 140,000 clones, around three quarters recorded once. Study-wide results and limits: Productive status was seen about 87% or about 30% of the time for most TCR beta V segments in an earlier analysis.

The sequenced sample consisted of PBMCs. The gene calls are TRBV5-1 and TRBJ2-3; a weak D match, TRBD2 (6 bases). The sequence derives from a man aged 30 to 39 in good health. DNA for the CDR3: TGCGCCAGCGGACCCCGTGGGGGGACGCAGTATTTT. This gives the protein CASGPRGGTQYF.